This T cell receptor beta chain was sequenced for a study of shared clonotypes between healthy human individuals. As to this clone: What it binds is unknown.

Once extracted for a subset, genomic DNA was divided evenly among several immunoSEQ plates. The assay was immunoSEQ multiplex PCR, and TCRdb's table has in-frame clones only and misses some. Among about 2.4 million clones listed, 93% were seen once. Study outcomes and limitations: Naive subsets typically showed greater estimated richness than memory subsets.

This CDR3 comprises 13 residues. Trimming pared 7 bases from V and 4 bases from J, leaving 13 bases between. CDR1 is SNHLY, CDR2 FYNNEI, per germline. The chain joins TRBV2 to TRBJ1-1, with D hard to call. The sequence came from a man in his late teens or twenties in good health. Some clones in this sample may be carry-over from other donors' samples. The sequencing sample was made of naive CD4+ T cells from PBMCs. Subset denoted: CD45RA+ positively selected. CDR3 DNA sequence: TGTGCCAGCAAAGTGGAGTCGGCCACTGAAGCTTTCTTT. Protein: CASKVESATEAFF.